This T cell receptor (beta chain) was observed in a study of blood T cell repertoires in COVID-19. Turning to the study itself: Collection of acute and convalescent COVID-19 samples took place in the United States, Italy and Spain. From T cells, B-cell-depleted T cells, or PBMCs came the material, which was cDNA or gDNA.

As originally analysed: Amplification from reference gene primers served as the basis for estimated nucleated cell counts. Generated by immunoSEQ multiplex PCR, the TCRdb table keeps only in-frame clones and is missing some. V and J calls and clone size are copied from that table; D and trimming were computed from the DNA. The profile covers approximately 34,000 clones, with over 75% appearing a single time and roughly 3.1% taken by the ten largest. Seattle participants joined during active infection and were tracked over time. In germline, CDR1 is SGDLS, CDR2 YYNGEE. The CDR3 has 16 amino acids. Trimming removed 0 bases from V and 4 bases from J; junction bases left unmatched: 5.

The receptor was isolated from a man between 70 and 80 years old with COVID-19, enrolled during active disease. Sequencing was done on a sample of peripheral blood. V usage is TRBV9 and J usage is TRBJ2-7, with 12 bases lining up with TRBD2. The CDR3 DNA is TGTGCCAGCAGCGTAGGAACTAGCGGGAGGATGTACGAGCAGTACTTC. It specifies CASSVGTSGRMYEQYF.